The subject of this entry is one T cell receptor beta chain. The record originates from a study of blood T cell repertoires in COVID-19. Study-level background: T cells, B-cell-depleted T cells, or PBMCs supplied cDNA or gDNA.

Per the germline V gene, CDR1 is MNHEY and CDR2 is SVGAGI. Unmatched junction bases numbered 11, after V lost 7 bases and J lost 11 bases. This CDR3 contains 13 residues. Method: immunoSEQ multiplex PCR; TCRdb's copy keeps in-frame clones and lacks some. The table has about 300,000 clones, around 90% seen once. The specimen was peripheral blood. This clonotype was obtained from a woman under 40 with COVID-19, enrolled during active disease. This sequence joins TRBV6-5 and TRBJ1-5; 7 bases are a match to TRBD1. CDR3 DNA sequence: TGTGCCAGCAACTTAAACCGGGACAGAGCCCAGCATTTT. Protein product: CASNLNRDRAQHF.